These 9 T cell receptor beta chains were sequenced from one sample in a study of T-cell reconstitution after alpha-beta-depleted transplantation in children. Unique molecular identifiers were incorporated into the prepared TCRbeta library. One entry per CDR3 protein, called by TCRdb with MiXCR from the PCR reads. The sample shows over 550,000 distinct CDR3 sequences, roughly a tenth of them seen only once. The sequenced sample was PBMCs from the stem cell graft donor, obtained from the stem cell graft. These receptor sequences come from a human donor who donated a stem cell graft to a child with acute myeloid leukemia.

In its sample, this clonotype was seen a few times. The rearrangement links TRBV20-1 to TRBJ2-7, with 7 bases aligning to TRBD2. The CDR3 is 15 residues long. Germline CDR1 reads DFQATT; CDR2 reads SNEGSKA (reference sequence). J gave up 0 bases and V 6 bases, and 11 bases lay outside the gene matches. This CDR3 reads CSAPRRTSASYEQYF. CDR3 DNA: TGCAGTGCGCCGCGGAGAACTAGCGCCTCCTACGAGCAGTACTTC.

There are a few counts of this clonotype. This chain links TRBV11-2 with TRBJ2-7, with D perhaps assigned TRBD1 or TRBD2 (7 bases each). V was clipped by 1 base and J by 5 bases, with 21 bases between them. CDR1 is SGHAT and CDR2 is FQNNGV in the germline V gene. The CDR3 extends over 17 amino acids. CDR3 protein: CASSLGSLWQGGNEQYF. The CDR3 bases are TGTGCCAGCAGCTTAGGCTCTCTTTGGCAGGGGGGGAACGAGCAGTACTTC.

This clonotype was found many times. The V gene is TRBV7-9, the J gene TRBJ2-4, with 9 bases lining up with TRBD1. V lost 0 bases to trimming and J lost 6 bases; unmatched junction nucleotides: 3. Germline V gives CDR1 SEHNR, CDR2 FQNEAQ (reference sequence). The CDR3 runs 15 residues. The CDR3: CASSLAGQGSNIQYF. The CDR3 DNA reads TGTGCCAGCAGCTTAGCGGGACAGGGATCAAACATTCAGTACTTC.

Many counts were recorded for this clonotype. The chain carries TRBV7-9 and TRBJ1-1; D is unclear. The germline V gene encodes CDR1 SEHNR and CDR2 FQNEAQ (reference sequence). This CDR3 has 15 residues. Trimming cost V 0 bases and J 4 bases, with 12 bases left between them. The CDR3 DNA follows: TGTGCCAGCAGCTTAGCGCCTGGGTTGGCCACTGAAGCTTTCTTT. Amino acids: CASSLAPGLATEAFF.

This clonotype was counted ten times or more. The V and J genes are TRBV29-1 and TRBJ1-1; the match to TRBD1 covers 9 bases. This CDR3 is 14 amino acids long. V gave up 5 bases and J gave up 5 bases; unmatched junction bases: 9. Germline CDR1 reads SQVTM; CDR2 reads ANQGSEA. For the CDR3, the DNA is TGCAGCGTTTTATCTACAGGGGGCTTAACTGAAGCTTTCTTT. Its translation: CSVLSTGGLTEAFF.

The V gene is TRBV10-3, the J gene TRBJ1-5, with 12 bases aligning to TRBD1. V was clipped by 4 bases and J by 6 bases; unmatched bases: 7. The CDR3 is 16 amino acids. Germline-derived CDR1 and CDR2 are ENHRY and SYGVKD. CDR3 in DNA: TGTGCCATCAGTGTGGGGGACAGGGGGCGAGGTCAGCCCCAGCATTTT. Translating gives CAISVGDRGRGQPQHF.

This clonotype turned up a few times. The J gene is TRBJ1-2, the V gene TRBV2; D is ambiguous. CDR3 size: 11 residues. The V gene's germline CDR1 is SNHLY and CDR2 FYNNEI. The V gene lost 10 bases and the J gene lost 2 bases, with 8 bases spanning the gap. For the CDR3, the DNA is TGTGCCAAACAGCTAAACTATGGCTACACCTTC. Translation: CAKQLNYGYTF.

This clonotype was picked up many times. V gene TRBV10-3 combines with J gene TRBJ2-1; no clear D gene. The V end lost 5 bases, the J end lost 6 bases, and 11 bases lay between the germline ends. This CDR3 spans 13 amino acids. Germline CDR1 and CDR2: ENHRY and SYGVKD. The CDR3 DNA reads TGTGCCATCAGTCCTAGGCTGGGCAATGAGCAGTTCTTC. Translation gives CAISPRLGNEQFF.

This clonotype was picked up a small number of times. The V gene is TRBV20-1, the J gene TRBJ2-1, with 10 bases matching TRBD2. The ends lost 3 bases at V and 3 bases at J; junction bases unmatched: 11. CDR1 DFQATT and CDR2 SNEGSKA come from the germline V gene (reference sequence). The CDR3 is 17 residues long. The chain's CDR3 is CSARFLAGAQGYNEQFF. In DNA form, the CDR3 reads TGCAGTGCTAGGTTTCTAGCGGGAGCTCAGGGCTACAATGAGCAGTTCTTC.